The sequence of this T cell receptor beta chain was determined in a study of cytomegalovirus exposure and HLA in healthy donors. The PCR employed 60 Vbeta primers together with 13 Jbeta primers. Sequencing used immunoSEQ multiplex PCR; TCRdb keeps in-frame clones, though not all of them. The sample includes around 75,000 clones, more than 75% of them seen just once. V dropped 8 bases and J dropped 0 bases, with 7 bases sitting between them. CDR3 size: 13 residues. CDR1 and CDR2 (germline): SGHTA, FQGTGA. The specimen sequenced was PBMCs. This sequence joins TRBV7-3 and TRBJ2-2; D is ambiguous. The TCR sequence derives from a man aged 35 to 55 in good health and CMV-seronegative. The CDR3, as DNA: TGTGCCAGCGAGGTACCGAACACCGGGGAGCTGTTTTTT. This gives the protein CASEVPNTGELFF.